The TCR beta chain described here comes from a study of blood T cells in healthy people across ages. The CDR3 contains 12 residues. The V and J ends lost 5 bases and 13 bases respectively, with 17 bases between them. Looked up from germline, CDR1 is SGHTA and CDR2 is FQGNSA. For the second PCR, which ran for roughly 7 to 11 cycles, a sample-barcoded 5' primer and a J-beta primer mix were used. One entry per CDR3 protein results from TCRdb running MiXCR on the 5' RACE reads. The table has approximately 800,000 distinct CDR3 sequences, less than 60% seen once. This clonotype was counted between two and nine times.

The V gene is TRBV7-2, the J gene TRBJ1-2; D gene uncertain. The clonotype originates from a man at least 80 years old in good health. Sequenced input: blood. Written as DNA, the CDR3 is TGTGCCAGCAGCAAACGAACTTCGGCCAGCACCTTC. This translates into CASSKRTSASTF.